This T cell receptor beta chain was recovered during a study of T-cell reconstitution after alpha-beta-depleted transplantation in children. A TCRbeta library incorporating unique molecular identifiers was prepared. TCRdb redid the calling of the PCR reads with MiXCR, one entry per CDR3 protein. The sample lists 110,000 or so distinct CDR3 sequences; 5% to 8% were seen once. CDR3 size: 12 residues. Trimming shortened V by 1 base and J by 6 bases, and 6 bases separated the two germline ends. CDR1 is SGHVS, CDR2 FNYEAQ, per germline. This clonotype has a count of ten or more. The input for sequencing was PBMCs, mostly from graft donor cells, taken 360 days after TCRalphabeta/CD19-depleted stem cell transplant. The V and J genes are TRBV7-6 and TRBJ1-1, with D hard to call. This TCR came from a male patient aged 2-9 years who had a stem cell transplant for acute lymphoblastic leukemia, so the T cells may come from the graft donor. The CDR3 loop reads CASSLEGAEAFF. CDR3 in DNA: TGTGCCAGCAGCTTAGAAGGAGCTGAAGCTTTCTTT.